Following are 8 T cell receptor beta chains from one sample sequenced in a study of CXCR3-negative and CXCR3-positive naive CD8 T cells. Study results and caveats: CXCR3-positive naive cells had TRB CDR3s that were more hydrophobic than CXCR3-negative naive cells had.

These receptors' antigens are unknown. Libraries were UMI-labeled 5' RACE TRB cDNA. For each CDR3 protein, TCRdb gives one entry from its re-call of the 5' RACE reads, without DNA. The repertoire table contains tens of thousands of distinct CDR3 sequences. The sample comprised naive CXCR3+ CD8+ T cells from blood. Documented subset: CD45RO-CCR7+CD27+CD95- naive CD8+ T cells expressing CXCR3 (TNR3+). These receptor sequences come from a human donor in good health. Some clones in this sample may be carry-over from other donors' samples.

This chain uses TRBV7-2 with TRBJ2-5; as DNA is missing, the TRBD2 call by TCRdb cannot be tested. Germline CDR1 and CDR2: SGHTA and FQGNSA. This CDR3 is 15 amino acids long. CDR3 sequence: CASSLGNRLAETQYF.

The chain carries TRBV2 and TRBJ2-3. This CDR3 region has 13 residues. Germline V CDR1 and CDR2: SNHLY, FYNNEI. The CDR3 reads CASSDGSTDTQYF. Filled out from reference TRBV2 and TRBJ2-3, the complete variable domain reads EPEVTQTPSHQVTQMGQEVILRCVPISNHLYFYWYRQILGQKVEFLVSFYNNEISEKSEIFDDQFSVERPDGSNFTLKIRSTKLEDSAMYFCASSDGSTDTQYFGPGTRLTVL.

The chain has TRBV7-7 and TRBJ2-1; the D gene TCRdb calls, TRBD2, cannot be checked with no DNA. Germline V lookup: CDR1 SSHAT, CDR2 FNYEAQ (reference sequence). The CDR3 runs to 13 residues. CDR3 protein: CASSSDSGSAPFF.

This sequence joins TRBV5-5 and TRBJ2-7. Germline CDR1 SGHKS, CDR2 YYEKEE (reference sequence). The length of the CDR3 is 15 residues. CDR3 loop: CASSLVAGLSYEQYF.

The chain has TRBV7-9 and TRBJ2-1; TCRdb's D gene call, TRBD2, goes unchecked for lack of DNA. The germline gives CDR1 SEHNR, CDR2 FQNEAQ (reference sequence). The CDR3 totals 17 residues. This chain's CDR3 is CASSFPRPSGSYNEQFF.

The chain combines TRBV4-3 with TRBJ2-2; the D call of TRBD1 rests on TCRdb alone, since no DNA is present to check it. CDR1 is LGHNA and CDR2 is YSLEER in the germline V gene. The CDR3 is made up of 14 amino acids. The CDR3 loop is CASSQDLRRDNLPF.

The chain recombines TRBV5-1 with TRBJ2-1. This CDR3 has 13 amino acids. Germline V lookup: CDR1 SGHRS, CDR2 YFSETQ. This CDR3 reads CASSLAMGNEQFF. The whole variable domain, filled in from reference TRBV5-1 and TRBJ2-1, reads KAGVTQTPRYLIKTRGQQVTLSCSPISGHRSVSWYQQTPGQGLQFLFEYFSETQRNKGNFPGRFSGRQFSNSRSEMNVSTLELGDSALYLCASSLAMGNEQFFGPGTRLTVL.

The chain has TRBV20-1 and TRBJ2-7; as DNA is missing, the TRBD2 call by TCRdb cannot be tested. This CDR3 is built from 13 residues. Germline V lookup: CDR1 DFQATT, CDR2 SNEGSKA (reference sequence). The CDR3 spells CSENGGRLYEQYF.